Each of the 9 T cell receptor beta chains below was sequenced from the same sample in a study of spatial heterogeneity in lung cancer. Whole-study findings and limits: Tumor mutation counts were tracked by expanded intratumoral alpha and beta TCR counts.

Each CDR3 protein gets one entry after TCRdb re-called the 5' RACE reads with MiXCR. The profile covers 7,500 to 8,500 distinct CDR3 sequences, with 9.6% appearing a single time and more than 10% taken by the ten largest. Indicated time point: sample taken at primary tumor resection. For these receptors, no antigen is known. Sequenced here: lung tumor tissue, sampled at surgery. Receptor source: a male donor with early-stage non-small cell lung cancer.

This clonotype was seen ten or more times. This chain uses TRBV2 with TRBJ1-5; D is uncertain. CDR1 is SNHLY, CDR2 FYNNEI, per germline. This CDR3 has 12 amino acids. Trimming took 8 bases from V and 6 from J, leaving 11 bases between them. This chain's CDR3 is CASGFGLQPQHF. The CDR3, as DNA: TGTGCCAGCGGGTTCGGGCTTCAGCCCCAGCATTTT.

The table lists this clonotype with many counts. The chain links TRBV12-3 or TRBV12-4 to TRBJ1-4; D gene ambiguous. The CDR3 is 15 amino acids. With 3 bases removed from V and 0 bases from J, the gap between germline ends came to 8 bases. CDR3 amino acids: CASSLSDATNEKLFF. The CDR3 nucleotides are TGTGCCAGCAGTTTGTCTGATGCAACTAATGAAAAACTGTTTTTT.

The rearrangement links TRBV6-6 to TRBJ2-1, with D possibly called TRBD1 or TRBD2 (5 bases each). Trimming took off 4 bases at V and 9 bases at J, with 10 bases between the two ends. The CDR3 is 12 residues long. Per germline, CDR1 MNHNY and CDR2 SVGAGI (reference sequence). CDR3 in DNA: TGTGCCAGCAGTTTCTCGGGACCTGAGCAGTTCTTC. Residues: CASSFSGPEQFF.

In its sample, this clonotype is medium-sized (0.01 to 0.1%). The V call is TRBV20-1, the J call TRBJ1-2, with D maybe TRBD1 (6 bases). The CDR3 is 15 amino acids. Germline V gene data show CDR1 as DFQATT and CDR2 as SNEGSKA (reference sequence). The V gene lost 0 bases and the J gene lost 4 bases, with 15 bases spanning the gap. CDR3 protein: CSARDAGERIYGYTF. CDR3 nucleotide sequence: TGCAGTGCTAGAGACGCAGGGGAACGAATCTATGGCTACACCTTC.

The rearrangement links TRBV20-1 to TRBJ1-4; TRBD1 matches 8 bases. The CDR3 spans 13 residues. From germline, CDR1 is DFQATT and CDR2 SNEGSKA (reference sequence). The V and J ends lost 7 bases and 5 bases, in that order; junction bases with no gene match: 6. CDR3 DNA: TGCAGTGGGCGACGGACAGGGAATGAAAAACTGTTTTTT. It codes for CSGRRTGNEKLFF.

In this sample, this clonotype turned up many times. The V and J genes are TRBV7-2 and TRBJ1-1; D is unresolved. The germline V and J ends were trimmed by 3 bases and 1 base, with 0 bases remaining between them. The CDR3 covers 11 residues. The germline V gene encodes CDR1 SGHTA and CDR2 FQGNSA. This CDR3 is CASSLNTEAFF. In DNA form, the CDR3 reads TGTGCCAGCAGCTTGAACACTGAAGCTTTCTTT.

The chain has TRBV20-1 and TRBJ2-3; D is unresolved. This CDR3 contains 12 residues. Deletions cut 4 bases from V and 4 bases from J, with 9 bases between. The germline V gene has CDR1 DFQATT and CDR2 SNEGSKA (reference sequence). The CDR3, as DNA: TGCAGTGCTACCCTAAGCGCAGATACGCAGTATTTT. Protein sequence: CSATLSADTQYF.

This clonotype was detected ten times or more. The rearrangement joins TRBV20-1 to TRBJ2-7, with D unclear. This CDR3 spans 14 amino acids. V dropped 4 bases and J dropped 4 bases, with 17 bases sitting between them. Germline V gene data show CDR1 as DFQATT and CDR2 as SNEGSKA (reference sequence). CDR3 sequence reads: CSATRPLNSYEQYF. As DNA, the CDR3 is TGCAGTGCTACCAGGCCGCTTAATTCGTACGAGCAGTACTTC.

This clonotype was counted many times. The chain couples TRBV2 to TRBJ1-2; TRBD1 is a possible D gene (5 bases). Trimming removed 3 bases at V and 2 bases at J, with 10 bases between. The CDR3 extends over 14 amino acids. Germline V gene sequence: CDR1 SNHLY, CDR2 FYNNEI. The CDR3 region is CASSERGLNYGYTF. DNA for the CDR3: TGTGCCAGCAGTGAGAGGGGCTTAAACTATGGCTACACCTTC.